One and the same sample provided the 14 T cell receptor beta chains below, sequenced in a study of shared clonotypes between healthy human individuals. Produced via immunoSEQ multiplex PCR; TCRdb's table is partial and in-frame only. This sample yields roughly 1,800,000 clones, of which just under 95% are seen a single time; less than 1.5% belongs to the top ten. Naive CD8 cells were CD45RO-negative, positively selected for CCR7, excluding terminally differentiated effector memory CD45RA+ cells. Sequenced input: naive CD8+ T cells sorted from blood. The source is a man aged 18 to 29 in good health.

The gene calls are TRBV27 and TRBJ1-1; D not certain. V lost 0 bases and J 7 bases, leaving 9 bases between the germline ends. This CDR3 spans 13 amino acids. Germline assignment: CDR1 MNHEY and CDR2 SMNVEV (reference sequence). CDR3 in amino acids: CASSLSGSGEAFF. DNA of the CDR3: TGTGCCAGCAGTTTATCGGGGTCAGGTGAAGCTTTCTTT.

The chain combines TRBV19 with TRBJ1-5; D unclear. The CDR3 consists of 15 residues. Germline assignment: CDR1 LNHDA and CDR2 SQIVND (reference sequence). Trimming shortened V by 1 base and J by 6 bases, and 13 bases separated the two germline ends. This chain's CDR3 is CASSIVFPISQPQHF. The CDR3, as DNA: TGTGCCAGTAGTATAGTCTTTCCCATAAGTCAGCCCCAGCATTTT.

The chain carries TRBV25-1 and TRBJ1-2; D gene unclear. The CDR3 has 11 residues. V was clipped by 1 base and J by 8 bases, with 5 bases between them. CDR1 is MGHDK, CDR2 SYGVNS, per germline. The CDR3 DNA sequence: TGTGCCAGCAGTGAATTTGGCGGCTACACCTTC. Amino acids: CASSEFGGYTF.

Only one count was recorded for this clone. This chain links TRBV19 with TRBJ2-7; D is uncertain. Germline V lookup: CDR1 LNHDA, CDR2 SQIVND (reference sequence). The V and J ends lost 7 bases and 6 bases respectively, with 10 bases between them. CDR3 length: 11 residues. This CDR3 reads CASNGPSEQYF. The DNA for the CDR3 is TGTGCCAGTAATGGACCCAGCGAGCAGTACTTC. Supplemented by reference TRBV19 and TRBJ2-7, the full variable domain reads DGGITQSPKYLFRKEGQNVTLSCEQNLNHDAMYWYRQDPGQGLRLIYYSQIVNDFQKGDIAEGYSVSREKKESFPLTVTSAQKNPTAFYLCASNGPSEQYFGPGTRLTVT.

This clone has just one count. The chain is built from TRBV7-6 and TRBJ2-7; D is perhaps TRBD2 (5 bases). The V gene lost 2 bases and the J gene lost 9 bases, with 17 bases spanning the gap. Germline values: CDR1 SGHVS, CDR2 FNYEAQ. This CDR3 region has 14 residues. CDR3 region: CASSLSTDQAGQYF. The CDR3 coding sequence is TGTGCCAGCAGCTTAAGCACAGACCAGGCGGGGCAGTACTTC.

A word on this clone: This specimen includes other DNA sequences encoding the same CDR3. The gene calls are TRBV4-1 and TRBJ2-6, with D hard to call. The CDR3 is made up of 15 amino acids. Trimming took 0 bases from V and 0 from J, leaving 3 bases between them. Germline V lookup: CDR1 MGHRA, CDR2 YSYEKL. In DNA, the CDR3 is TGCGCCAGCAGCCAAGATCTCTCTGGGGCCAACGTCCTGACTTTC. This translates into CASSQDLSGANVLTF.

The chain links TRBV27 to TRBJ2-7; D assignment may be TRBD1 or TRBD2 (5 bases each). V lost 3 bases and J lost 0, with 15 bases in between. Germline CDR1 MNHEY, CDR2 SMNVEV (reference sequence). This CDR3 region has 16 residues. CDR3 DNA sequence: TGTGCCAGCAGTTTGGTCCGGGGCACCCGCTCCTACGAGCAGTACTTC. Translated: CASSLVRGTRSYEQYF.

The genes are TRBV10-1 and TRBJ2-1, with D perhaps assigned TRBD1 or TRBD2 (5 bases each). Trimming took off 10 bases at V and 8 bases at J, with 15 bases between the two ends. There are 12 residues in the CDR3. Germline V CDR1 and CDR2: WNHNN, SYGVQD (reference sequence). The CDR3 DNA reads as TGCGCCACCTCTTCGAGGGGAGATGAGCAGTTCTTC. It is translated as CATSSRGDEQFF.

The V call is TRBV7-9, the J call TRBJ2-5, with 10 positions matching TRBD1. This CDR3 contains 15 residues. Germline loops: CDR1 SEHNR, CDR2 FQNEAQ (reference sequence). The trim removed 1 base at V and 2 bases at J, leaving 1 base unmatched. CDR3 region: CASSLGGQGQETQYF. The CDR3 DNA reads as TGTGCCAGCAGCTTAGGGGGACAGGGGCAAGAGACCCAGTACTTC.

The genes are TRBV11-3 and TRBJ1-2; D uncertain. CDR1 and CDR2 (germline): SGHNT, YENEEA. Trimming stripped 2 bases from V and 4 bases from J, with 8 bases between. The CDR3 length is 13 residues. This chain's CDR3 is CASSLFPSYGYTF. The CDR3 DNA reads TGTGCCAGCAGCTTATTCCCCTCCTATGGCTACACCTTC.

This chain uses TRBV27 with TRBJ2-7; 7 bases align to TRBD1. The CDR3 is 14 residues long. Germline-derived CDR1 and CDR2 are MNHEY and SMNVEV (reference sequence). Unmatched junction bases numbered 4, after V lost 2 bases and J lost 3 bases. The CDR3 here is CASSLRTGVYEQYF. The CDR3 bases are TGTGCCAGCAGTTTACGGACAGGAGTCTACGAGCAGTACTTC.

V gene TRBV10-3 combines with J gene TRBJ2-2; 13 bases match TRBD2. CDR3 length: 14 amino acids. Per the germline V gene, CDR1 is ENHRY and CDR2 is SYGVKD. V was clipped by 8 bases and J by 4 bases; unmatched bases: 1. The CDR3 DNA is TGTGCCATCTGGACTAGCGGGAGCACCGGGGAGCTGTTTTTT. It specifies CAIWTSGSTGELFF.

This clone was counted once. This sample also contains other DNA sequences that code for the same CDR3. The chain uses TRBV27 and TRBJ2-7, with D uncertain. This CDR3 has 14 residues. Germline V gene lookup returns CDR1 MNHEY and CDR2 SMNVEV (reference sequence). With 2 bases removed from V and 0 bases from J, the gap between germline ends came to 8 bases. In DNA form, the CDR3 reads TGTGCCAGCAGTTTAGGATCGGGCTCCTACGAGCAGTACTTC. Translating it yields CASSLGSGSYEQYF.

The V call is TRBV5-4, the J call TRBJ2-7, with 7 nucleotides matching TRBD1. Losses at the gene ends were 4 bases for V and 4 bases for J; bases not matched to a gene: 8. The germline CDR1 and CDR2 sequences are SGHNT and YYREEE (reference sequence). CDR3 length: 14 residues. DNA for the CDR3: TGTGCCAGCAGCGCATGGGACAGCCGTTACGAGCAGTACTTC. Translated: CASSAWDSRYEQYF.